Listed here are 4 T cell receptor beta chains from one sample, sequenced in a study of T cells after yellow fever vaccination. Each CDR3 protein gets one entry after TCRdb re-called the 5' RACE reads with MiXCR. The sample shows some 500,000 distinct CDR3 sequences, approximately 15% of them seen only once. Material: PBMCs, obtained on the day of the yellow fever booster vaccination. The origin of the receptors is a young man who received the YFV17D yellow fever vaccine.

This clonotype was observed a few times. The chain couples TRBV20-1 to TRBJ2-1; 9 nucleotides agree with TRBD2. J gave up 6 bases and V 4 bases, and 10 bases lay outside the gene matches. This CDR3 is 15 amino acids long. Germline V lookup: CDR1 DFQATT, CDR2 SNEGSKA (reference sequence). The CDR3 DNA sequence: TGCAGTGCTACGTGGCTAGCGGGGATTCGCAATGAGCAGTTCTTC. The encoded protein is CSATWLAGIRNEQFF.

The table lists this clonotype with a few counts. This chain links TRBV20-1 with TRBJ2-2, with D perhaps being TRBD1 or TRBD2 (5 bases each). Trimming left V 0 bases short and J 1 base short, with 15 bases between. The length of the CDR3 is 17 residues. Germline lookup yields CDR1 DFQATT and CDR2 SNEGSKA (reference sequence). The CDR3 DNA reads TGCAGTGCTAGAGATTCCGGGACCGCCGAGAACACCGGGGAGCTGTTTTTT. Amino acid sequence: CSARDSGTAENTGELFF.

V is TRBV19 and J is TRBJ2-3, with 8 bases matching TRBD2. V shed 6 bases, J shed 1 base, and the junction held 9 bases outside the gene matches. Germline V lookup: CDR1 LNHDA, CDR2 SQIVND (reference sequence). The CDR3 spans 16 residues. CDR3 loop: CASRSPGLAGTDTQYF. The CDR3, as DNA: TGTGCCAGTAGATCCCCAGGACTAGCTGGCACAGATACGCAGTATTTT.

Many counts were recorded for this clonotype. J is TRBJ1-6 and V is TRBV20-1; D remains ambiguous. The CDR3 loop spans 10 amino acids. V lost 6 bases to trimming and J lost 12 bases, with 9 bases between them. Germline lookup yields CDR1 DFQATT and CDR2 SNEGSKA (reference sequence). CDR3 residues: CSADLGPLHF. The CDR3, as DNA: TGCAGTGCCGACCTGGGACCCCTCCACTTT.